Sequencing of this TCR beta chain was carried out in a study of shared clonotypes between healthy human individuals. For the study at large: Researchers assigned three CD4 naive, three CD4 memory, two CD8 naive and one CD8 memory plate to each donor. The study's findings and limits: Generally, naive subsets came out with larger estimated richness than memory subsets. Clonotypes which were not shared had lower generation probabilities than clonotypes that all four donors shared. Approximately 4.5% was the fraction of naive CD4 clonotypes found shared across a few donors.

TCRdb's copy holds only in-frame clones and misses some; the assay was immunoSEQ multiplex PCR. The sample has approximately 340,000 clones, 73% seen once. On this clone itself: What it recognizes is unknown.

The CDR3 consists of 17 residues. Trimming took 6 bases from V and 5 from J, leaving 24 bases between them. Germline CDR1 and CDR2: LNHDA and SQIVND (reference sequence). The specimen sequenced was memory CD4+ T cells sorted from blood. Indicated subset: CD45RA-negative fraction. The receptor was isolated from a man under 40 in good health. The chain is built from TRBV19 and TRBJ2-3, with D maybe TRBD2 (6 bases). The CDR3 region is CASSPSVVAARGDTQYF. The CDR3, as DNA: TGTGCCAGTAGCCCTAGCGTCGTTGCAGCAAGGGGAGATACGCAGTATTTT.